Sequencing of this T cell receptor beta chain was carried out in a study of identical twins. Each CDR3 protein is one row after TCRdb ran MiXCR on the 5' RACE reads. The table lists around 490,000 distinct CDR3 sequences, more than 20% of them singletons, with around 0.47% in the top ten. This clonotype was observed a handful of times. What it binds is unknown. Findings and limits, study-wide: It was cross-sectional statistical analysis, not following the same donors, that the conclusions relied on. Modeled out-of-frame TCR alpha sharing in monozygotic twins fell below observed levels.

With V trimmed by 4 bases and J by 5 bases, 6 bases remained unmatched. The CDR3 is 16 amino acids. CDR1 and CDR2 (germline): SGHVS, FQNEAQ. The data also belong to a second study, concerning yellow fever vaccine responses in identical twins.

This clonotype was obtained from a woman aged 18-29 years in good health. The rearrangement links TRBV7-8 to TRBJ2-3; 13 positions match TRBD2. The sample consisted of CD4+ T cells sorted from blood. CDR3 DNA: TGTGCCAGCAGCTCGTTCGGACTAGCGGGAGTAGATACGCAGTATTTT. This gives the protein CASSSFGLAGVDTQYF.